This T cell receptor (beta chain) was observed in a study of shared clonotypes between healthy human individuals. CDR3 length equals 11 residues. Germline V gives CDR1 MDHEN, CDR2 SYDVKM. Whole-study results and caveats: Although depth was large, rarefaction showed that sequencing of the sorted subsets was incomplete. Memory subsets generally showed lower estimated richness than naive subsets.

This clone was detected only a few times. Antigen specificity is unknown. Other DNA variants within this sample encode the same CDR3. In the original analysis: Junction-only sequences without quality scores came from ImmunoSEQ, so filtering differed. TCRdb's table, derived via immunoSEQ multiplex PCR, lists solely in-frame clones and lacks some. The V and J calls and the clone size are those of that table, but D and trimming were determined from the DNA. The top ten hold about 50% of the sample, which has about 96,000 clones, 60% to 70% seen once. The sample consisted of memory CD8+ T cells sorted from blood. Stated subset: CD45RO+ cells pooled with CCR7-negative TemRA cells. The TCR comes from a man aged 30-40 years in good health. The rearrangement links TRBV28 to TRBJ2-7, with 7 bases lining up with TRBD2. The CDR3 DNA follows: TGTGCGAGCGGGGAGGACTACGAGCAGTACTTC. It yields the protein CASGEDYEQYF.